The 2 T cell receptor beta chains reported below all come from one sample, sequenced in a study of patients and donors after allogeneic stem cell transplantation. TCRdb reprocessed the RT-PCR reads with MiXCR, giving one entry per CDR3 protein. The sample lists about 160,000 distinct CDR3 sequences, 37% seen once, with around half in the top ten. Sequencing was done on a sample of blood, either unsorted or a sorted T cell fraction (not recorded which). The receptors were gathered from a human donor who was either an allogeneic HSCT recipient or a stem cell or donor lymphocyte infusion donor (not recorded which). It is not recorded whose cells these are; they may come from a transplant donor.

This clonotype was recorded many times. CDR3 sequence: CATSERRSGGYTF. The CDR3 DNA is TGTGCCACCAGTGAGCGTCGCTCAGGGGGCTACACCTTC. The chain links TRBV24-1 to TRBJ1-2; D is possibly TRBD1 (5 bases). The germline CDR1 and CDR2 sequences are KGHDR and SFDVKD. V shed 4 bases and J shed 8 bases, with 13 bases lying between them. The CDR3 consists of 13 residues.

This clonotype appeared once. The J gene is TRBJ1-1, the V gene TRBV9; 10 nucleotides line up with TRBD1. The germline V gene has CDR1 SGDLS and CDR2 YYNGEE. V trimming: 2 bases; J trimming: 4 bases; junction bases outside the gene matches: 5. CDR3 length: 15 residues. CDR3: CASSVGTGVSTEAFF. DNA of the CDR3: TGTGCCAGCAGCGTGGGGACAGGGGTGAGCACTGAAGCTTTCTTT.